Listed here are 10 T cell receptor beta chains from one sample, sequenced in a study of shared clonotypes between healthy human individuals. Some clones are missing from TCRdb's copy, which holds only in-frame ones; the method was immunoSEQ multiplex PCR. The sample carries under 1,100,000 clones, about 84% recorded once. Sequencing used memory CD4+ T cells from PBMCs. Subset in this sample: CD45RA-negative fraction. Receptors were obtained from a man aged 18 to 29 in good health. Some clones in this sample may be carry-over from other donors' samples.

This clone was detected once. CDR3 region: CASSRLGPPRTSQETQYF. The DNA for the CDR3 is TGTGCCAGCAGCCGGCTAGGGCCCCCTCGTACCTCCCAAGAGACCCAGTACTTC. The V gene is TRBV12-1, the J gene TRBJ2-5. TRBV12-1 is a documented pseudogene. The CDR3 sequence is 18 residues long.

The sample holds many counts of this clone. The gene calls are TRBV11-2 and TRBJ2-7; no reliable D call. The V gene lost 0 bases and the J gene lost 0 bases, with 3 bases spanning the gap. The germline CDR1 and CDR2 sequences are SGHAT and FQNNGV. The CDR3 covers 13 residues. CDR3 DNA sequence: TGTGCCAGCAGCTTAGATCCCTCCTACGAGCAGTACTTC. It encodes CASSLDPSYEQYF. Variable domain in full (rest from reference TRBV11-2 and TRBJ2-7): EAGVAQSPRYKIIEKRQSVAFWCNPISGHATLYWYQQILGQGPKLLIQFQNNGVVDDSQLPKDRFSAERLKGVDSTLKIQPAKLEDSAVYLCASSLDPSYEQYFGPGTRLTVT.

The rearrangement links TRBV7-3 to TRBJ2-7, with 13 bases identical to TRBD2. Germline assignment: CDR1 SGHTA and CDR2 FQGTGA. This CDR3 spans 14 amino acids. J gave up 2 bases and V 9 bases, and 4 bases lay outside the gene matches. DNA for the CDR3: TGTGCCAGTAGACTAGCGGGAGGCCCCTACGAGCAGTACTTC. Its protein product is CASRLAGGPYEQYF.

This clone was counted only a few times. CDR3 region: CASSPQGGELFF. DNA for the CDR3: TGTGCCAGCAGCCCCCAAGGTGGGGAGCTGTTTTTT. The chain uses TRBV7-3 and TRBJ2-2, with no clear D. V shed 5 bases and J shed 8 bases, with 9 bases lying between them. The length of the CDR3 is 12 residues. Per the germline V gene, CDR1 is SGHTA and CDR2 is FQGTGA.

J is TRBJ1-1 and V is TRBV7-3, with 8 bases lining up with TRBD1. CDR3 length equals 15 residues. Trimming removed 2 bases from V and 0 bases from J; junction bases left unmatched: 2. Per the germline V gene, CDR1 is SGHTA and CDR2 is FQGTGA. The CDR3 loop reads CASSLSGGLNTEAFF. In DNA form, the CDR3 reads TGTGCCAGCAGCTTATCAGGGGGCTTGAACACTGAAGCTTTCTTT.

The CDR3 sequence is CASSPPGRTQGAFF. CDR3 nucleotide sequence: TGTGCCAGCTCACCACCAGGGAGAACTCAGGGGGCTTTCTTT. The rearrangement links TRBV18 to TRBJ1-1, with D possibly TRBD1 on 6 matching bases. Looked up from germline, CDR1 is KGHSH and CDR2 is LQKENI. The CDR3 sequence is 14 residues long. Trimming removed 0 bases from V and 11 bases from J, with 16 bases in between.

The rearrangement links TRBV25-1 to TRBJ2-7, with a tentative D call TRBD1 (5 bases). Deletions cut 8 bases from V and 0 bases from J, with 11 bases between. Germline lookup yields CDR1 MGHDK and CDR2 SYGVNS. This CDR3 comprises 13 residues. The CDR3 DNA reads TGTGCCAGCGGGGCAGGGAACTCCTACGAGCAGTACTTC. Protein product: CASGAGNSYEQYF.

A few counts support this clone. The chain combines TRBV5-4 with TRBJ2-5; the D is unclear. V was trimmed by 4 bases and J by 5 bases, leaving 12 bases between them. The CDR3 runs 13 residues. Germline V CDR1 and CDR2: SGHNT, YYREEE (reference sequence). The CDR3 sequence is CASSPAGWETQYF. CDR3 nucleotide sequence: TGTGCCAGCAGCCCCGCCGGGTGGGAGACCCAGTACTTC.

In its sample, this clone was seen many times. The rearrangement links TRBV12-5 to TRBJ2-2, with D hard to call. Germline loops: CDR1 LGHNT, CDR2 FRNRAP. The V end was cut by 2 bases, the J end by 7 bases, with 8 bases between. This CDR3 is built from 13 residues. The CDR3 DNA reads TGTGCTAGTGGTTTGTCTGGAGACGGGGAGCTGTTTTTT. This translates into CASGLSGDGELFF.

The chain couples TRBV7-3 to TRBJ2-6; a possible D gene is TRBD1 (6 bases). The CDR3 loop spans 15 amino acids. Deletions cut 5 bases from V and 9 bases from J, with 17 bases between. In germline, CDR1 is SGHTA, CDR2 FQGTGA. CDR3 loop: CASSQQGSTGNVLTF. CDR3 coding DNA: TGTGCCAGCAGCCAACAGGGATCAACGGGCAACGTCCTGACTTTC.